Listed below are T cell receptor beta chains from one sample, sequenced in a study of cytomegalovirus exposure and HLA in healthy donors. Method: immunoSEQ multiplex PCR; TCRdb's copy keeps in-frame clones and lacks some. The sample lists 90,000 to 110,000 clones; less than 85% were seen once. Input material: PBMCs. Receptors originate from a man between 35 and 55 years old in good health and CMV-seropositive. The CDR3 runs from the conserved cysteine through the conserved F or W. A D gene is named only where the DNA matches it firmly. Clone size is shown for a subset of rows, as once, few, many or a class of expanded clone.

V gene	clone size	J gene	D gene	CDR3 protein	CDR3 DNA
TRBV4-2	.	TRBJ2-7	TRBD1	CASSDAGQVYEQYF	TGTGCCAGCAGCGACGCGGGACAGGTTTACGAGCAGTACTTC
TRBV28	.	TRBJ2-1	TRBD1	CASSFLDRGGNEQFF	TGTGCCAGCAGTTTTCTGGACAGGGGGGGCAATGAGCAGTTCTTC
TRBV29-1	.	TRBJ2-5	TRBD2	CSVGGTSGTETQYF	TGCAGCGTGGGGGGGACTAGCGGGACGGAGACCCAGTACTTC
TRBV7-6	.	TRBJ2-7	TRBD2	CASSLAGALSYEQYF	TGTGCCAGCAGCCTAGCGGGGGCCCTCTCCTACGAGCAGTACTTC
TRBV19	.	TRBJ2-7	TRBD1	CASSIASGTGIYEQYF	TGTGCCAGTAGTATAGCCTCCGGGACAGGTATATACGAGCAGTACTTC
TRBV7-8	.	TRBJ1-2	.	CASSFDRRGYGYTF	TGTGCCAGCAGCTTTGACCGGAGAGGATATGGCTACACCTTC
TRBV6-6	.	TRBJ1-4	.	CATLMGPANEKLFF	TGTGCCACCCTTATGGGGCCGGCTAATGAAAAACTGTTTTTT
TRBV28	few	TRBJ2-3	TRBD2	CASSWGLAGVTDTQYF	TGTGCCAGCAGTTGGGGACTAGCGGGAGTCACAGATACGCAGTATTTT
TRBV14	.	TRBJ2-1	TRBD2	CASSQDGGGRVGNEQFF	TGTGCCAGCAGCCAAGACGGGGGCGGGAGGGTCGGAAATGAGCAGTTCTTC
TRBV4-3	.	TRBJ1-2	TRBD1	CASSPRTGDYGYTF	TGCGCCAGCAGCCCCCGGACAGGAGACTATGGCTACACCTTC
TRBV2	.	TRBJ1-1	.	CASSPFLGADTEAFF	TGTGCCAGCAGTCCTTTCCTGGGGGCGGACACTGAAGCTTTCTTT
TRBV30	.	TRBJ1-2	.	CAWGPAGLYGYTF	TGTGCCTGGGGCCCGGCGGGCTTATATGGCTACACCTTC
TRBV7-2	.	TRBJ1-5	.	CASSLGRGQPQHF	TGTGCCAGCAGCTTAGGGCGGGGTCAGCCCCAGCATTTT
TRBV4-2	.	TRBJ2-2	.	CASSQILPGGGTGELFF	TGTGCCAGCAGCCAAATATTACCGGGGGGCGGGACCGGGGAGCTGTTTTTT
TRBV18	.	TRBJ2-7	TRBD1	CASSGSTGGGEQYF	TGTGCCAGCTCAGGATCGACAGGGGGCGGTGAGCAGTACTTC
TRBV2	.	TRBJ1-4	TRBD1	CASMGIDRERSRKLFF	TGTGCCAGCATGGGAATTGACAGGGAGAGGTCGAGAAAACTGTTTTTT
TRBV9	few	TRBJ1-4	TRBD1	CASGGAGTGREKLFF	TGTGCCAGCGGGGGAGCCGGGACAGGGCGCGAAAAACTGTTTTTT
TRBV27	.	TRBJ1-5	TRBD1	CASSPNRGRALNQPQHF	TGTGCCAGCAGCCCCAACAGGGGGAGGGCCCTCAATCAGCCCCAGCATTTT
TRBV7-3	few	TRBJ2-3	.	CASSSPGGDTQYF	TGTGCCAGCAGCTCCCCCGGAGGAGATACGCAGTATTTT
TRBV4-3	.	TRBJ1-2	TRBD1	CASSLGQGDYGYTF	TGCGCCAGCAGCCTTGGACAGGGGGACTATGGCTACACCTTC
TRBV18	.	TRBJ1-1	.	CASSPDARGRTEAFF	TGTGCCAGCTCACCAGATGCTCGAGGGAGAACTGAAGCTTTCTTT
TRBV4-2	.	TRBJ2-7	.	CASSPGPGAYEQYF	TGTGCCAGCAGCCCCGGTCCGGGGGCCTACGAGCAGTACTTC
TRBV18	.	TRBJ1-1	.	CASSPNGNTEAFF	TGTGCCAGCTCACCGAACGGGAACACTGAAGCTTTCTTT
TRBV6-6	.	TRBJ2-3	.	CASSSGTPLDTQYF	TGTGCCAGCAGTTCCGGGACTCCTCTGGATACGCAGTATTTT
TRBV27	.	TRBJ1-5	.	CASSLYPGQFGQPQHF	TGTGCCAGCAGTTTATACCCCGGACAGTTCGGTCAGCCCCAGCATTTT
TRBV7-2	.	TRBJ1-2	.	CASSHFGRTGDGYTF	TGTGCCAGCAGCCACTTTGGACGCACCGGGGATGGCTACACCTTC
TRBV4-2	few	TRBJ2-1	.	CASSQAEGGKNEQFF	TGTGCCAGCAGCCAGGCCGAAGGGGGAAAAAATGAGCAGTTCTTC
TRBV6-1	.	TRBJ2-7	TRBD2	CASSESGGSYEQYF	TGTGCCAGCAGTGAGAGCGGGGGGTCCTACGAGCAGTACTTC
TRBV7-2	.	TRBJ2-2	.	CASSFRGGVIGGELFF	TGTGCCAGCAGCTTCAGGGGCGGTGTAATTGGCGGGGAGCTGTTTTTT
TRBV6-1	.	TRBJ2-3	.	CASSEAIVTDTQYF	TGTGCCAGCAGTGAAGCGATAGTCACAGATACGCAGTATTTT
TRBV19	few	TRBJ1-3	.	CASSAHSSSGNTIYF	TGTGCCAGTAGTGCCCACAGTAGCTCTGGAAACACCATATATTTT
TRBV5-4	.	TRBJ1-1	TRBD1	CASSSRTGGNTEAFF	TGTGCCAGCAGCTCCCGGACAGGTGGGAACACTGAAGCTTTCTTT
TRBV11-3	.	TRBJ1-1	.	CASSLGAMNTEAFF	TGTGCCAGCAGCTTAGGGGCCATGAACACTGAAGCTTTCTTT
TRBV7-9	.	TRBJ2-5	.	CASSLASRTRGETQYF	TGTGCCAGCAGCTTAGCCAGCAGGACTAGGGGGGAGACCCAGTACTTC
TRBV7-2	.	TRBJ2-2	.	CASSLAALPSGRPGELFF	TGTGCCAGCAGCTTAGCCGCGCTACCTTCGGGTAGACCCGGGGAGCTGTTTTTT
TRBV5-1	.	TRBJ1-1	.	CASSPGSGVFGTEAFF	TGCGCCAGCAGCCCTGGCTCCGGGGTGTTTGGCACTGAAGCTTTCTTT
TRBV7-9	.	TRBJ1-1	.	CASSRGVSGGRDTEAFF	TGTGCCAGCAGTCGGGGGGTCTCGGGGGGCAGGGACACTGAAGCTTTCTTT
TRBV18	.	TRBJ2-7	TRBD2	CASSRAGGPKQYF	TGTGCCAGCTCAAGGGCGGGAGGGCCCAAGCAGTACTTC
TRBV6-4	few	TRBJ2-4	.	CASSDSGLAKNSQYF	TGTGCCAGCAGTGACTCGGGTCTAGCCAAAAACAGTCAGTACTTC
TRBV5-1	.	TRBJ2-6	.	CASSPTATSGANGLTF	TGCGCCAGCAGCCCGACAGCCACCTCTGGGGCCAACGGCCTGACTTTC
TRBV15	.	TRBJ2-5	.	CATSRAGNQETQYF	TGTGCCACCAGCAGAGCAGGTAACCAAGAGACCCAGTACTTC
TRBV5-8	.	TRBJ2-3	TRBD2	CASSLASGSGVDTQYF	TGTGCCAGCAGCTTGGCGAGCGGGAGTGGCGTGGATACGCAGTATTTT
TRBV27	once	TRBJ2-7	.	CASSFNTNYEQYF	TGTGCCAGCAGCTTCAACACCAACTACGAGCAGTACTTC
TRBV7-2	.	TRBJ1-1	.	CASSQYHSLNTEAFF	TGTGCCAGCAGCCAATACCACAGCCTGAACACTGAAGCTTTCTTT
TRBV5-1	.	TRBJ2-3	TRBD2	CTSSLSPSGSAVDTQYF	TGCACCAGCAGCTTGTCTCCTAGCGGGAGCGCGGTGGATACGCAGTATTTT
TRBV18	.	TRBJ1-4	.	CASSPVRGSNEKLFF	TGTGCCAGCTCACCAGTACGGGGATCTAATGAAAAACTGTTTTTT
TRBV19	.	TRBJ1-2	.	CASRQGSYGYTF	TGTGCCAGTAGACAGGGTAGCTATGGCTACACCTTC
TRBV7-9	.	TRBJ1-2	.	CASSLDKSIYGYTF	TGTGCCAGCAGCTTAGATAAGAGTATCTATGGCTACACCTTC
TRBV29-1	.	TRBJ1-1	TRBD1	CSVDGTGGAGLTEAFF	TGCAGCGTTGACGGGACAGGGGGCGCGGGATTAACTGAAGCTTTCTTT
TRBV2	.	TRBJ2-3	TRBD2	CASRVTSGKGGSTDTQYF	TGTGCCAGCAGAGTGACTAGCGGGAAGGGAGGTTCCACAGATACGCAGTATTTT
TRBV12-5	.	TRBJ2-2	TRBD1	CASGSQGANTGELFF	TGTGCTAGTGGTTCCCAGGGGGCGAACACCGGGGAGCTGTTTTTT
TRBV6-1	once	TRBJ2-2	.	CATVDTGELFF	TGTGCCACCGTTGACACCGGGGAGCTGTTTTTT
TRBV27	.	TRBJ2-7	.	CASSFRDGGYEQYF	TGTGCCAGCAGTTTTCGAGACGGGGGCTACGAGCAGTACTTC
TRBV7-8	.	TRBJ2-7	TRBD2	CASSRGTSGRYEQYF	TGTGCCAGCAGCCGAGGGACTAGCGGGAGGTACGAGCAGTACTTC
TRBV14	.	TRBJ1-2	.	CASTKAQTLTSGYTF	TGTGCCAGCACTAAGGCACAGACTCTAACTAGTGGCTACACCTTC
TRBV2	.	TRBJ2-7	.	CASSEGRGGSNEQYF	TGTGCCAGCAGTGAAGGCAGGGGAGGGAGCAACGAGCAGTACTTC
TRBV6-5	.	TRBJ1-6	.	CASSFSLYNSPLHF	TGTGCCAGCAGTTTCTCATTATATAATTCACCCCTCCACTTT
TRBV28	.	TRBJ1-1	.	CASSLAWGTTEAFF	TGTGCCAGCAGTTTAGCGTGGGGCACCACTGAAGCTTTCTTT
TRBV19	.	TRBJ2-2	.	CASNSRAGPSNTGELFF	TGTGCCAGTAACAGTCGGGCAGGGCCTTCGAACACCGGGGAGCTGTTTTTT